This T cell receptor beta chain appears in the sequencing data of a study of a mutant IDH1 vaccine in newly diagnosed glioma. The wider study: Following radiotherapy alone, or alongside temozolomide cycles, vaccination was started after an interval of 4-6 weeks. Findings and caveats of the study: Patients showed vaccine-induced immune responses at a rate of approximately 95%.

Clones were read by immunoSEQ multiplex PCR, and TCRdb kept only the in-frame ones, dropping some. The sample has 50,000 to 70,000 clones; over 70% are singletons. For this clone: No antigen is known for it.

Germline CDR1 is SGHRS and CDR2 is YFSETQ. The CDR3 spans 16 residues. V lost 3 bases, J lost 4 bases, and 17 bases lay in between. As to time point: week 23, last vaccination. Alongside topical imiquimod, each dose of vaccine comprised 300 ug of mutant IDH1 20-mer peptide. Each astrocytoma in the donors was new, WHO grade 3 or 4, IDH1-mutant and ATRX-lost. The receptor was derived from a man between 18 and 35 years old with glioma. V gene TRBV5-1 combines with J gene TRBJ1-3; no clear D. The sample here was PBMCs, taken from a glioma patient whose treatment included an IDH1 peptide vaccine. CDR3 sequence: CASSSFSGPTGNTIYF. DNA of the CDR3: TGCGCCAGCAGCTCGTTTTCCGGGCCGACAGGAAACACCATATATTTT.